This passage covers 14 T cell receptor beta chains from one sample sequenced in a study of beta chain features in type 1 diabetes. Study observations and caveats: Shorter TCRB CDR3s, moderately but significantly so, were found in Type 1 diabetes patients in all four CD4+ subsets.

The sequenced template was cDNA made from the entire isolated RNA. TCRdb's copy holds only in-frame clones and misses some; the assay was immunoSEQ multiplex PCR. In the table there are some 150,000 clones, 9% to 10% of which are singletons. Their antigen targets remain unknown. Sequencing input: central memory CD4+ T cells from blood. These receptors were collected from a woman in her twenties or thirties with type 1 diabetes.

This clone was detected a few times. CDR3 DNA sequence: TGTGCCTGGAGTGTACGCGGGCTAGCGGAAAACGAGCAGTACTTC. This translates into CAWSVRGLAENEQYF. This rearrangement joins TRBV30 to TRBJ2-7; 7 bases map to TRBD2. Germline CDR1 is GTSNPN and CDR2 is SVGIG (reference sequence). The CDR3 has 15 residues. V gave up 0 bases and J gave up 5 bases; unmatched junction bases: 10.

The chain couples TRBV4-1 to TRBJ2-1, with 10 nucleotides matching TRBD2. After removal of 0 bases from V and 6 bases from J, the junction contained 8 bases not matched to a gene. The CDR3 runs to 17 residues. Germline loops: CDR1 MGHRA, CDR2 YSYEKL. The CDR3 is CASSQDFRTSGVNEQFF. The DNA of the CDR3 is TGCGCCAGCAGCCAAGATTTTAGGACTAGCGGAGTCAATGAGCAGTTCTTC.

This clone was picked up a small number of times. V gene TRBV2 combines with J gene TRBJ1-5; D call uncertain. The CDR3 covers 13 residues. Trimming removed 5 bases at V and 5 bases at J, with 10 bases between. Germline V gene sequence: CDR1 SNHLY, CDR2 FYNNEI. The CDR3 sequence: CASSPDIYQPQHF. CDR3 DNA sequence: TGTGCCAGCAGTCCAGACATCTATCAGCCCCAGCATTTT.

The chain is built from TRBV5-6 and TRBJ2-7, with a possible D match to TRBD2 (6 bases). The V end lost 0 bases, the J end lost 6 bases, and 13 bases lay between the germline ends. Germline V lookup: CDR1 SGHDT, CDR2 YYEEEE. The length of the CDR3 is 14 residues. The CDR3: CASSLAGGGGEQYF. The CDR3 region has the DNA TGTGCCAGCAGCTTGGCCGGGGGTGGCGGCGAGCAGTACTTC.

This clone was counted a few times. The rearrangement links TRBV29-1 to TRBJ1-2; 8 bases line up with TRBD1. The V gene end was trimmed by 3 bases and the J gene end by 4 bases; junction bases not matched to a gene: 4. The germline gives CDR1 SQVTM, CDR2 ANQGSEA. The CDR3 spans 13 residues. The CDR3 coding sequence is TGCAGCGTTGACCCCGGACAGGGCTATGGCTACACCTTC. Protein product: CSVDPGQGYGYTF.

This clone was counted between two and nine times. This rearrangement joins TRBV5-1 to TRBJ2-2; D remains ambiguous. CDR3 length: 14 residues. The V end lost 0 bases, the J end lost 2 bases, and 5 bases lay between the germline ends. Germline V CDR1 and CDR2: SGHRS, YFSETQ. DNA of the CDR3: TGCGCCAGCAGCTTGGAGACTAACACCGGGGAGCTGTTTTTT. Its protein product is CASSLETNTGELFF.

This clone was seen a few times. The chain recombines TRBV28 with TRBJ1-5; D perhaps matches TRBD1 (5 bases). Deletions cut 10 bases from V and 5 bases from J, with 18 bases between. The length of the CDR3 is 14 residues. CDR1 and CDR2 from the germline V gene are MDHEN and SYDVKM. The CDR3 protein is CATAQGGFDQPQHF. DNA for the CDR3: TGTGCCACGGCCCAGGGTGGGTTTGATCAGCCCCAGCATTTT.

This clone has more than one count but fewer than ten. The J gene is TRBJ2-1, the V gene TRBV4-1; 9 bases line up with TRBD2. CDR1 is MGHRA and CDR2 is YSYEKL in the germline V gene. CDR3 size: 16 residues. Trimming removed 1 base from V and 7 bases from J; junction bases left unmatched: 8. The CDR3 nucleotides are TGCGCCAGCAGCCAAGTCGCTAGCGGGACTGTGAATGAGCAGTTCTTC. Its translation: CASSQVASGTVNEQFF.

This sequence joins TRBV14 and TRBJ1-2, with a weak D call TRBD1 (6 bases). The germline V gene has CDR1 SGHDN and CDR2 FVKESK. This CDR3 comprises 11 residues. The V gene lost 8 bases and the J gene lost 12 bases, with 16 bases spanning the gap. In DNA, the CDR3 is TGTGCCAGCGGGTGGTCACAGGGACACACCTTC. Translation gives CASGWSQGHTF.

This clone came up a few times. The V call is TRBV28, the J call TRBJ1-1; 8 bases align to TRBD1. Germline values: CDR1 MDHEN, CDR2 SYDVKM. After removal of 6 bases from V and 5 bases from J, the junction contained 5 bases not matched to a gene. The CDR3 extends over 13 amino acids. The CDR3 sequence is CASSTGGLTEAFF. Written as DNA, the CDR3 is TGTGCCAGCAGCACAGGGGGGCTGACTGAAGCTTTCTTT.

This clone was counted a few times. The chain's CDR3 is CASTRGDREQFF. The CDR3 bases are TGTGCCAGCACCCGGGGAGATCGGGAGCAGTTCTTC. V is TRBV6-5 and J is TRBJ2-1, with D tentatively TRBD2 (5 bases). This CDR3 is built from 12 residues. V shed 7 bases and J shed 10 bases, with 14 bases lying between them. Germline V lookup: CDR1 MNHEY, CDR2 SVGAGI.

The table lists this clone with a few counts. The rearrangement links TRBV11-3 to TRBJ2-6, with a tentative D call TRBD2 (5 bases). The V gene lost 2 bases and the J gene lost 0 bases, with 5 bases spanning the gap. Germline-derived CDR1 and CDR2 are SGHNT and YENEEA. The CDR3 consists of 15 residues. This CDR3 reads CASSLRGSGANVLTF. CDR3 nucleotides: TGTGCCAGCAGCTTACGGGGCTCTGGGGCCAACGTCCTGACTTTC.

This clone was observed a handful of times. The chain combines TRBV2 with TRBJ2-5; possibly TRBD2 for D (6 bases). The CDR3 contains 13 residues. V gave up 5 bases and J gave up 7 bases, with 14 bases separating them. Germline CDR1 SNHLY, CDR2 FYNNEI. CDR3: CASSSDLGGTQYF. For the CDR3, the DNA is TGTGCCAGCAGTTCTGACCTGGGGGGGACCCAGTACTTC. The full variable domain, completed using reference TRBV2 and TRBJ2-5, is EPEVTQTPSHQVTQMGQEVILRCVPISNHLYFYWYRQILGQKVEFLVSFYNNEISEKSEIFDDQFSVERPDGSNFTLKIRSTKLEDSAMYFCASSSDLGGTQYFGPGTRLLVL.

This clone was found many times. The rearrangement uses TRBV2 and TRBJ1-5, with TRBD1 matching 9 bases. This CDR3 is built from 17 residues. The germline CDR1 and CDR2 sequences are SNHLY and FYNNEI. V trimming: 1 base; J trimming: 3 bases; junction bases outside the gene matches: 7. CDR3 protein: CASSEGGGQGLNQPQHF. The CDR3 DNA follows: TGTGCCAGCAGTGAAGGCGGGGGACAGGGCCTCAATCAGCCCCAGCATTTT.